This entry lists 10 T cell receptor beta chains sequenced from one sample in a study of beta chain features in type 1 diabetes listed by TCRdb under 2018. Receptors were amplified or captured by the immunoSEQ multiplex PCR assay. The entire amount of isolated RNA was reverse transcribed using the High Capacity cDNA Reverse Transcription Kit, so the sequenced TCRB transcripts were expressed ones. TCRdb holds this immuneACCESS table with in-frame rearrangements only. Some clones are missing; in checked studies, unresolved V genes explain under half, and the rest has no known cause. For this sample the table gives fewer than 350,000 clones, of which roughly 8% were detected only once. The top ten constitute roughly 1% of the sample. The sample was central memory CD4+ T cells from blood. The receptors come from a woman under 30 in good health.

This chain links TRBV21-1 with TRBJ1-5; the D call in the table, TRBD1, was not verified against the DNA. TRBV21-1 is a pseudogene segment. This CDR3 comprises 15 residues. Written as DNA, the CDR3 is TGTGCCAGCATACAGGGGGAAGGAAGCAATCAGCCCCAGCATTTT. It encodes CASIQGEGSNQPQHF.

The V gene is TRBV7-9, the J gene TRBJ1-6; D unresolved. The CDR3 runs 14 residues. CDR1 and CDR2 (germline): SEHNR, FQNEAQ (reference sequence). Trimming pared 5 bases from V and 8 bases from J, leaving 13 bases between. The CDR3 protein is CASSPWRLHSPLHF. The CDR3 region has the DNA TGTGCCAGCAGCCCCTGGCGGCTACATTCACCCCTCCACTTT.

The table lists this clone with a few counts. This sequence joins TRBV5-4 and TRBJ1-4, with 7 bases that match TRBD1. Germline V gene data show CDR1 as SGHNT and CDR2 as YYREEE (reference sequence). The V gene end was trimmed by 4 bases and the J gene end by 8 bases; junction bases not matched to a gene: 11. This CDR3 comprises 15 residues. CDR3 sequence (DNA): TGTGCCAGCAGCCGAGGGCCGCAGGGGGAAGAAAAACTGTTTTTT. Protein product: CASSRGPQGEEKLFF.

This clone was observed a few times. V gene TRBV7-2 combines with J gene TRBJ2-1; 12 nucleotides align to TRBD2. The CDR3 is 15 residues long. Trimming took 4 bases from V and 8 from J; bases not matched to a gene: 6. Germline CDR1 is SGHTA and CDR2 is FQGNSA. CDR3: CASSSSGGAYHEQFF. CDR3 in DNA: TGTGCCAGCAGCTCTAGCGGGGGGGCTTACCATGAGCAGTTCTTC.

A few counts support this clone. DNA for the CDR3: TGTGCCAGCAGCCCCCCGGGAAGGCCAGATACGCAGTATTTT. This encodes CASSPPGRPDTQYF. This chain uses TRBV6-5 with TRBJ2-3; TRBD2 is a possible D gene (5 bases). Germline V gene data show CDR1 as MNHEY and CDR2 as SVGAGI. V shed 6 bases and J shed 4 bases, with 14 bases lying between them. CDR3 length: 14 residues.

The gene calls are TRBV5-6 and TRBJ2-3; 7 bases fit TRBD2. This CDR3 is 16 amino acids long. V lost 1 base, J lost 1 base, and 6 bases stayed unmatched. Germline values: CDR1 SGHDT, CDR2 YYEEEE. The CDR3 nucleotides are TGTGCCAGCAGCTTGCGGGCGGGAGCCGGCACAGATACGCAGTATTTT. Protein: CASSLRAGAGTDTQYF.

This clone was seen ten or more times. This rearrangement joins TRBV2 to TRBJ2-1, with D perhaps given as TRBD1 or TRBD2 (5 bases each). V lost 6 bases to trimming and J lost 4 bases, with 13 bases between them. Per germline, CDR1 SNHLY and CDR2 FYNNEI. The CDR3 contains 14 residues. In DNA, the CDR3 is TGTGCCAGCAGCTGGGACGGATATTACAATGAGCAGTTCTTC. Translated, it gives CASSWDGYYNEQFF. The whole variable domain, remainder taken from reference TRBV2 and TRBJ2-1, is EPEVTQTPSHQVTQMGQEVILRCVPISNHLYFYWYRQILGQKVEFLVSFYNNEISEKSEIFDDQFSVERPDGSNFTLKIRSTKLEDSAMYFCASSWDGYYNEQFFGPGTRLTVL.

V is TRBV27 and J is TRBJ2-1; D might be TRBD1 (6 bases). V dropped 5 bases and J dropped 3 bases, with 14 bases sitting between them. This CDR3 is 15 amino acids long. Germline CDR1 MNHEY, CDR2 SMNVEV (reference sequence). The CDR3 region is CASSLQGRFYNEQFF. The CDR3 DNA sequence: TGTGCCAGCAGTCTACAGGGTCGTTTCTACAATGAGCAGTTCTTC.

The V call is TRBV7-8, the J call TRBJ2-5; 11 bases are a match to TRBD1. This CDR3 comprises 16 residues. Unmatched junction bases numbered 7, after V lost 5 bases and J lost 2 bases. CDR1 and CDR2 (germline): SGHVS, FQNEAQ. DNA for the CDR3: TGTGCCAGCAGCCAGACCGGGACAGGGGGGCAAGAGACCCAGTACTTC. This encodes CASSQTGTGGQETQYF.

This clone was picked up a small number of times. The chain has TRBV28 and TRBJ2-7; 8 bases align to TRBD1. The CDR3 runs to 14 residues. The V gene end was trimmed by 8 bases and the J gene end by 2 bases; junction bases not matched to a gene: 8. Germline lookup yields CDR1 MDHEN and CDR2 SYDVKM. The chain's CDR3 is CASQRGQATYEQYV. The CDR3, as DNA: TGTGCCAGCCAACGGGGACAGGCGACCTACGAGCAGTACGTC.